This T cell receptor beta chain stems from a study of cytomegalovirus exposure and HLA in healthy donors (dated by TCRdb to 2017 to 2019). A note on the overall study: An earlier analysis of roughly 500 of the donors reported 250 to 300 Gb of sequence data and 100 million to 140 million unique TCR beta sequences from about 200 million T cells. Donor age, sex, ethnicity and CMV serostatus were compiled together with the repertoire data. HLA typing included class I and class II loci at four-digit resolution. Of the 300 to 450 genotyped donors, roughly 80% were placed in the genetic ancestry cluster associated with self-reported Caucasian donors. A few DR-DQ haplotypes were treated as single units for association and clustering because of strong linkage in the cohort. An early release that covered 640 HLA-typed donors contained around 330 gigabases of sequencing data and approximately 85 million unique TCR sequences. High-throughput TCR immunosequencing, statistical association of individual TCRs with disease status, and machine learning were combined to predict cytomegalovirus infection status. On average, roughly 240,000 unique TCR beta nucleotide sequences were sequenced per donor among about 400 genotyped donors of the cohort, with 15% to 20% of those sequences being non-productive. Rather than drawing on any new phenotypic data, the later analysis identified candidate immune exposures from TCR beta sequences and the way those sequences occurred across donors. In addition to the first cohort of 650 to 800 subjects, a separate validation cohort of 100 to 150 different subjects was used. A later genetic analysis used genome-wide SNP genotypes for about 55% of the 666 donors, treating that subset as a discovery cohort. All discovery cohort repertoires had been generated using a single sequencing platform. An earlier analysis of a few hundred of the donors applied high-throughput TCR beta sequencing to assess whether each TCR beta V gene segment acted as functional or pseudogenic. Typing coverage varied by locus: about 620-630 donors for A, B, C, DRB1 and DQB1; roughly 510 for DQA1; over 600 for DPA1; approximately 470 for DPB1. To study patterns of TCR occurrence, a later analysis re-analyzed previously published TCR beta repertoires from 650 to 750 donors and added high-resolution HLA genotyping. The T cell repertoires of 666 subjects were profiled by immunosequencing and related to cytomegalovirus serostatus. The study aimed to test whether cataloging public T cell receptors could reveal signatures of past pathogen exposure. Beyond this particular receptor, the publication reports: Because counts were too low, roughly 16 rarely observed V segments, including chromosome 9 orphons, were left out of the earlier analysis of about 500 of the donors. In vitro tests confirmed that three of the cytomegalovirus-associated TCR beta chains recognize cytomegalovirus antigens. V-gene and J-gene trimming of TCR beta chains was associated with a missense DCLRE1C variant in a later genetic analysis, and the association was replicated in an independent cohort. Sequencing depth was assumed to be roughly uniform across donors in the presence/absence analyses, though that assumption may not hold. At a false discovery rate of 0.05, a later analysis linked roughly 17,000 TCR beta sequences to specific HLA alleles. A group of highly shared sequence variants was considered likely to be a technical artifact of the sequencing pipeline. Some IMGT-functional V segments, including TRBV6-2 and TRBV6-3, could not be distinguished by the 87-base-pair reads and were therefore excluded. The classifier was reported to diagnose cytomegalovirus status with high specificity and sensitivity in both the original and validation cohorts. It was suggested by the authors that the approach could potentially be generalized to other disease states and immunological phenotypes. Immune exposure information for the cohort was limited to CMV serostatus. Several of the top co-occurrence clusters appeared to be linked to parvovirus B19, influenza, CMV and Epstein-Barr virus, according to a later analysis. Most CMV-associated TCR beta chains appeared to be HLA-restricted in a later analysis, and the HLA associations seemed to be driven largely by CMV exposure. Only TCR beta chains were sequenced in this cohort, and the absence of alpha or paired-chain data limited detectable features. In an earlier analysis of several hundred of the donors, most TCR beta V segments were observed in productive rearrangements about 87% or about 30% of the time, broadly matching IMGT annotations. In a later analysis, TCR association rates were found to vary across HLA loci, with the most associated TCRs seen for DRB1 alleles and the fewest for HLA-C alleles. Compared with the approximately 710-donor mean, donors in an Asian-associated ancestry cluster had fewer N-insertions in productive TCRs, according to a later genetic analysis. The study gave a list of some 150 TCR beta chains associated with cytomegalovirus. Linkage disequilibrium might explain the correlated functional status among segregating V segments, but an unknown experimental factor could not be excluded. A further reported finding was that TCR beta sequences accurately predicted the HLA-A and HLA-B alleles for most subjects in the first cohort. Strong co-occurrence of HLA alleles, especially DR and DQ, made assigning TCR associations to individual alleles difficult. A later analysis found that HLA-associated TCR beta chains were more clonally expanded and had lower generation probabilities than equally common non-associated chains. Most TCR sequences were seen in very few donors, while some public TCRs were found in many individuals. HLA typing was unavailable for some donors at each locus, so association tests used only the typed subset.

Turning to this clone: There is no known antigen for this receptor. No base-level quality is on record; no much larger clone is a single base apart.

Via the germline V gene, CDR1 is SGDLS and CDR2 YYNGEE. Including cysteine and phenylalanine, the CDR3 has 15 amino acids. Only the CDR3 portion is preserved as DNA: 45 bases, with reading frame beginning at the first base. Trimming removed 4 bases from V and 5 bases from J; the gene matches leave 7 bases unexplained. Library generation was performed with the immunoSEQ multiplex PCR assay. For the multiplex PCR, a mixture combining 60 forward primers for TCR Vbeta segments and 13 reverse primers for TCR Jbeta segments was used. Amplification of the CDR3 region of rearranged TCR beta genes was performed with a multiplex PCR assay on genomic DNA. The amplified TCR beta libraries were sequenced on the Illumina HiSeq System as 87-base-pair reads. Per the authors' processing: A later analysis tallied around 80 million unique TCR beta chains across the 666 repertoires, and around 10 million of those chains were shared by two or more donors. To remove PCR and sequencing errors, raw reads were error-corrected and collapsed into unique sequences using a nearest-neighbor algorithm that merged closely related sequences. Alignment of CDR3 sequences to IMGT reference sequences was used to assign V, D and J gene segments. For a sequence to be retained, at least a six-nucleotide match to both a V gene segment and a J gene segment was required. Rearrangements were classified as productive when the CDR3 lacked stop codons and remained in frame with V and J, and all other rearrangements were classified as non-productive. Following IMGT convention, CDR3 was defined as the stretch from the second conserved V-encoded cysteine to the conserved J-encoded phenylalanine. The earlier analysis of about 610 of the donors excluded any sequence lacking an unambiguous match to a single V gene segment. In an earlier analysis of a few hundred of the donors, V segments were called functional above 56.7% productive rearrangements and were called segregating when the between-donor standard deviation exceeded 5%. A statistical classification framework was built for diagnosing cytomegalovirus status from the catalog of TCR beta chain sequences. V and J gene assignment, in a later analysis, came from comparing TCR nucleotide sequences with IMGT/GENE-DB human TR gene sequences. The TCRdist pipeline was used in a later analysis to assign CDR3 sequences and most-parsimonious VDJ recombination scenarios. In a later analysis, each TCR beta chain was defined by its CDR3 amino acid sequence together with its V-gene family, and reads without a unique V-gene family were excluded. In a later analysis, some 600 highly shared, low-generation-probability nucleotide sequences were removed to address suspected cross-contamination and a sequencing artifact. A later analysis calculated a clonal expansion index for each public chain from normalized within-repertoire ranks of inferred template counts. Generation probabilities in a later analysis came from a VDJ recombination model fitted to out-of-frame rearrangements, and those results were checked against IGoR. A later analysis scored TCR-TCR, TCR-HLA and TCR-CMV co-occurrence with hypergeometric tests, applying a repertoire-size bias correction to TCR pairs. In a later analysis, false discovery rates were estimated by permuting HLA or CMV assignments 20 times. In a later analysis, co-occurring TCRs were grouped using DBSCAN, with TCRdist sequence similarity added in when clustering inside HLA-allele-positive subsets. Co-occurrence clustering excluded repertoires with fewer than 30,000 or more than 120,000 public chains, plus five with anomalous nucleotide sharing. Imported from immuneACCESS, the table was reduced by TCRdb to in-frame sequences with V and J called. These copies leave out some clones; in studies compared against another copy, an unresolved V gene accounts for under half, and the cause of the remainder is not known. V and J calls and clone size follow that table, whereas D and trimming were derived from the DNA. This sample comprises about 140,000 clones, around 66% of them detected only once. 5.5% to 7.5% of the sample belongs to the ten largest clones.

The cohort comprised hundreds of healthy bone marrow donors. Cohort members were all nominally healthy when sampled, although unrecorded immune exposures were likely present. The donor was CMV seronegative and was included in the group of approximately 350 seronegative cohort members. A peripheral blood sample was provided by each donor, and peripheral blood mononuclear cells were used for TCR beta sequencing. Genomic DNA was extracted from the blood cell samples with the Qiagen DNeasy Blood Extraction Kit. This receptor chain uses TRBV9 and TRBJ2-5; 11 central nucleotides agree with TRBD2. This TCR was recovered from a woman aged 60-75 years in good health and CMV-seronegative. The sequencing input was PBMCs. The CDR3 protein is CASSFSGGAGETQYF. The DNA reads as follows: TGTGCCAGCAGCTTTAGCGGGGGGGCCGGGGAGACCCAGTACTTC.